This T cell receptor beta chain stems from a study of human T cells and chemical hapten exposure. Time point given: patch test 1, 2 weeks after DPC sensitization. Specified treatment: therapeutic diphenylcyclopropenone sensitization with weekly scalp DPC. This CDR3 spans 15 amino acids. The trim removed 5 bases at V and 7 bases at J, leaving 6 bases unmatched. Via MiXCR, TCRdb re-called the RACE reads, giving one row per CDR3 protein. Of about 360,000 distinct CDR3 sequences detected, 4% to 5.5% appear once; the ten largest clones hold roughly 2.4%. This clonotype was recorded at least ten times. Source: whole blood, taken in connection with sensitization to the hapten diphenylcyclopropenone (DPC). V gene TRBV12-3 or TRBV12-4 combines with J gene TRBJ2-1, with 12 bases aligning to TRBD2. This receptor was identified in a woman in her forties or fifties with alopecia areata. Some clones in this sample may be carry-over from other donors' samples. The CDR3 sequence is CASSPLTSGGNEQFF. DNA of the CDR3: TGTGCCAGCAGTCCCCTGACTAGCGGGGGAAATGAGCAGTTCTTC.